This is a list of T cell receptor beta chains from one sample in a study of OX40 agonist ivuxolimab in advanced cancers. Generated by immunoSEQ multiplex PCR, the TCRdb table keeps only in-frame clones and is missing some. The sample consists of 35,000 to 45,000 clones, about 79% of them appearing once. The source material was CD4+ or CD8+ T cells sorted from blood, sampled in a trial of the OX40 agonist ivuxolimab. These receptor sequences come from an adult with an advanced solid tumor such as melanoma, head and neck, liver or kidney cancer. The CDR3 runs from the conserved cysteine through the conserved F or W. The order of the fields is CDR3 length, V gene, J gene, CDR3 protein.

cdr3_length: 16
v_call: TRBV6-6
j_call: TRBJ2-5
cdr3_aa: CASSLTSGGAGETQYF

cdr3_length: 15
v_call: TRBV7-9
j_call: TRBJ1-4
cdr3_aa: CASSQQTALNEKLFF

cdr3_length: 13
v_call: TRBV7-9
j_call: TRBJ1-6
cdr3_aa: CASSFGLRETLHF

cdr3_length: 14
v_call: TRBV11-2
j_call: TRBJ1-5
cdr3_aa: CASSLAGRNQPQHF

cdr3_length: 15
v_call: TRBV5-1
j_call: TRBJ2-3
cdr3_aa: CASSGGQGSTDTQYF

cdr3_length: 18
v_call: TRBV4-1
j_call: TRBJ2-3
cdr3_aa: CASSHNSGAHYGTDTQYF

cdr3_length: 12
v_call: TRBV19
j_call: TRBJ1-5
cdr3_aa: CASSIQGRSQHF

cdr3_length: 15
v_call: TRBV7-6
j_call: TRBJ1-4
cdr3_aa: CASSLVGGLAEKLFF

cdr3_length: 14
v_call: TRBV15
j_call: TRBJ1-1
cdr3_aa: CATTGGSPNTEAFF

cdr3_length: 14
v_call: TRBV5-4
j_call: TRBJ2-3
cdr3_aa: CASSLRQNSDTQYF

cdr3_length: 15
v_call: TRBV4-1
j_call: TRBJ1-2
cdr3_aa: CASSQTPGEWYGYTF

cdr3_length: 15
v_call: TRBV7-2
j_call: TRBJ1-4
cdr3_aa: CASSLAGQSNEKLFF

cdr3_length: 15
v_call: TRBV9
j_call: TRBJ1-4
cdr3_aa: CASSVGDLTNEKLFF

cdr3_length: 15
v_call: TRBV25-1
j_call: TRBJ2-5
cdr3_aa: CASSATRGTDETQYF

cdr3_length: 15
v_call: TRBV5-4
j_call: TRBJ2-3
cdr3_aa: CASSYRVSSTDTQYF

cdr3_length: 16
v_call: TRBV9
j_call: TRBJ2-1
cdr3_aa: CASSVGISGGIHEQFF

cdr3_length: 15
v_call: TRBV6-5
j_call: TRBJ1-1
cdr3_aa: CASSLTPRGNTEAFF

cdr3_length: 14
v_call: TRBV19
j_call: TRBJ1-1
cdr3_aa: CATFRGPGNTEAFF

cdr3_length: 15
v_call: TRBV4-1
j_call: TRBJ2-3
cdr3_aa: CASSGLAGGADTQYF

cdr3_length: 15
v_call: TRBV9
j_call: TRBJ2-1
cdr3_aa: CASSVGQNSYNEQFF

cdr3_length: 13
v_call: TRBV4-1
j_call: TRBJ2-7
cdr3_aa: CASSRGLGYEQYF

cdr3_length: 11
v_call: TRBV6-5
j_call: TRBJ1-1
cdr3_aa: CASISMGQAFF

cdr3_length: 14
v_call: TRBV4-1
j_call: TRBJ2-7
cdr3_aa: CASSRDQQVNEQYF

cdr3_length: 13
v_call: TRBV6-5
j_call: TRBJ2-5
cdr3_aa: CASRPRSRETQYF

cdr3_length: 15
v_call: TRBV19
j_call: TRBJ2-4
cdr3_aa: CASSTWTGGMNIQYF

cdr3_length: 14
v_call: TRBV11-2
j_call: TRBJ2-7
cdr3_aa: CASNGPGHHYEQYF

cdr3_length: 16
v_call: TRBV6-1
j_call: TRBJ1-5
cdr3_aa: CASSEGQGVSNQPQHF

cdr3_length: 15
v_call: TRBV18
j_call: TRBJ1-6
cdr3_aa: CASSPIRTDNSPLHF

cdr3_length: 15
v_call: TRBV7-3
j_call: TRBJ1-6
cdr3_aa: CASSLDRAPNSPLHF

cdr3_length: 14
v_call: TRBV7-9
j_call: TRBJ1-3
cdr3_aa: CASSLEKSGNTIYF

cdr3_length: 16
v_call: TRBV10-2
j_call: TRBJ2-3
cdr3_aa: CASSESGTKVADTQYF

cdr3_length: 14
v_call: TRBV5-1
j_call: TRBJ1-2
cdr3_aa: CASSLEGTGVGYTF

cdr3_length: 16
v_call: TRBV5-4
j_call: TRBJ2-3
cdr3_aa: CASSSAIAGLPGTQYF

cdr3_length: 15
v_call: TRBV5-1
j_call: TRBJ2-7
cdr3_aa: CASSLEGSPRDEQYF

cdr3_length: 14
v_call: TRBV11-2
j_call: TRBJ2-2
cdr3_aa: CASSRHRVTGELFF

cdr3_length: 19
v_call: TRBV5-1
j_call: TRBJ1-6
cdr3_aa: CASSLVAITQGSYNSPLHF

cdr3_length: 15
v_call: TRBV7-2
j_call: TRBJ1-2
cdr3_aa: CASSLVKTGPYGYTF

cdr3_length: 15
v_call: TRBV4-1
j_call: TRBJ1-3
cdr3_aa: CASSQDFAGTNTIYF

cdr3_length: 13
v_call: TRBV25-1
j_call: TRBJ1-1
cdr3_aa: CASSEVGLTEAFF

cdr3_length: 14
v_call: TRBV4-1
j_call: TRBJ2-5
cdr3_aa: CASSEGQGGETQYF

cdr3_length: 11
v_call: TRBV20-1
j_call: TRBJ1-1
cdr3_aa: CSAQKDRVTFF

cdr3_length: 14
v_call: TRBV5-6
j_call: TRBJ2-5
cdr3_aa: CASRRSGAGETQYF

cdr3_length: 13
v_call: TRBV6-6
j_call: TRBJ1-6
cdr3_aa: CASSQHDGSPLHF

cdr3_length: 15
v_call: TRBV4-1
j_call: TRBJ2-5
cdr3_aa: CASSQRSGGGETQYF

cdr3_length: 18
v_call: TRBV5-4
j_call: TRBJ2-5
cdr3_aa: CASSLGRTSGGYQETQYF

cdr3_length: 15
v_call: TRBV2
j_call: TRBJ2-3
cdr3_aa: CASSRTSGGRDTQYF

cdr3_length: 11
v_call: TRBV6-6
j_call: TRBJ2-7
cdr3_aa: CASSPHDEQYF

cdr3_length: 15
v_call: TRBV7-8
j_call: TRBJ1-4
cdr3_aa: CASSTRQGINEKLFF

cdr3_length: 16
v_call: TRBV6-1
j_call: TRBJ2-5
cdr3_aa: CASSEGTGVQRETQYF

cdr3_length: 15
v_call: TRBV4-1
j_call: TRBJ2-3
cdr3_aa: CASSQEGGLRNTQYF

cdr3_length: 15
v_call: TRBV2
j_call: TRBJ2-2
cdr3_aa: CASSESGGAIGELFF

cdr3_length: 14
v_call: TRBV28
j_call: TRBJ2-5
cdr3_aa: CASSLTGGAETQYF

cdr3_length: 14
v_call: TRBV5-5
j_call: TRBJ2-3
cdr3_aa: CASSNGLVIDTQYF

cdr3_length: 14
v_call: TRBV6-1
j_call: TRBJ1-2
cdr3_aa: CASSEAILQGGYTF